This T cell receptor (beta chain) comes out of a study of cytomegalovirus exposure and HLA in healthy donors. Study-wide results and limits: Of the V segments, some could not be distinguished, including TRBV6-2 and TRBV6-3, and were excluded.

Both 60 Vbeta primers and 13 Jbeta primers went into the PCR. TCRdb's copy holds only in-frame clones and misses some; the assay was immunoSEQ multiplex PCR. This sample carries about 100,000 clones, roughly three quarters of them seen once, and the ten largest clones take around 9.6%. With 5 bases clipped from V and 8 bases from J, the junction kept 7 bases outside the gene matches. The CDR3 consists of 15 residues. Germline V lookup: CDR1 SEHNR, CDR2 FQNEAQ (reference sequence). Concerning this clone itself: What it binds is not known.

This receptor was taken from a male donor in good health and CMV-seropositive. J is TRBJ2-1 and V is TRBV7-9, with TRBD2 matching 12 bases. The sequenced material came from PBMCs. Here the CDR3 reads CASSVGTSGSDEQFF. In DNA form, the CDR3 reads TGTGCCAGCAGCGTCGGGACTAGCGGGTCGGATGAGCAGTTCTTC.